Shown below are 5 T cell receptor beta chains from a single sample sequenced in a study of beta chain features in type 1 diabetes (dated by TCRdb to 2016 to 2019). The protocol used for the library was the immunoSEQ multiplex PCR assay. All of the isolated RNA was reverse transcribed with the High Capacity cDNA Reverse Transcription Kit, so expressed TCRB transcripts were sequenced. TCRdb limited this immuneACCESS table to in-frame rearrangements with V and J called. A share of clones is missing; checked studies link under half to unresolved V genes, and the rest is unexplained. For this sample there are 310,000 or so clones; around 10% appear just once. The ten top clones hold 0.015% of the sample. The sample comprised naive CD4+ T cells from blood. Explained via the paper, the cell subset or site label denotes: true naive CD4+ T cells. The receptor set was obtained from a woman aged 25 to 39 in good health.

The J gene is TRBJ2-3, the V gene TRBV5-1; D unclear. Germline V gene sequence: CDR1 SGHRS, CDR2 YFSETQ. The CDR3 consists of 12 residues. Trimming cost V 7 bases and J 0 bases, with 6 bases left between them. The chain's CDR3 is CASAVSTDTQYF. The CDR3 DNA reads TGCGCCAGCGCGGTGAGCACAGATACGCAGTATTTT.

The chain is built from TRBV7-9 and TRBJ2-3; 13 bases fit TRBD2. V lost 5 bases to trimming and J lost 13 bases; unmatched junction nucleotides: 9. The CDR3 is 14 amino acids. In germline, CDR1 is SEHNR, CDR2 FQNEAQ (reference sequence). CDR3 nucleotide sequence: TGTGCCAGCAGCGTTGGGACTAGCGGGGTGCCTGAGTATTTT. Residues: CASSVGTSGVPEYF.

The V call is TRBV29-1, the J call TRBJ1-5; D remains unclear. This CDR3 comprises 14 residues. V lost 6 bases and J 0 bases, leaving 12 bases between the germline ends. Germline V gene lookup returns CDR1 SQVTM and CDR2 ANQGSEA. The CDR3 DNA reads as TGCAGCGTCCGCTTAGATAATAGCAATCAGCCCCAGCATTTT. Its translation is CSVRLDNSNQPQHF.

Only a few counts were recorded for this clone. This chain links TRBV2 with TRBJ1-1; D remains ambiguous. Trimming cost V 1 base and J 1 base, with 10 bases left between them. The CDR3 totals 15 residues. From germline, CDR1 is SNHLY and CDR2 FYNNEI. The CDR3 is CASSEDRAGNTEAFF. CDR3 DNA: TGTGCCAGCAGTGAAGATCGGGCGGGGAACACTGAAGCTTTCTTT. Based on the CDR3 plus reference TRBV2 and TRBJ1-1, the full variable domain is EPEVTQTPSHQVTQMGQEVILRCVPISNHLYFYWYRQILGQKVEFLVSFYNNEISEKSEIFDDQFSVERPDGSNFTLKIRSTKLEDSAMYFCASSEDRAGNTEAFFGQGTRLTVV.

This clone was detected only a few times. Compared with germline, one end of the junction differs, possibly owing to a read error. The chain combines TRBV7-3 with TRBJ2-1; perhaps TRBD1 as D (6 bases). The V gene's germline CDR1 is SGHTA and CDR2 FQGTGA. The CDR3 length is 14 residues. CDR3 in amino acids: CASSRGSSHNEQFF. The CDR3 nucleotides read TGTGCCAGCAGCAGGGGGAGCTCCCACAATGAGCAGTTCTTC. Full variable domain (missing parts from reference TRBV7-3 and TRBJ2-1): GAGVSQTPSNKVTEKGKYVELRCDPISGHTALYWYRQSLGQGPEFLIYFQGTGAADDSGLPNDRFFAVRPEGSVSTLKIQRTERGDSAVYLCASSRGSSHNEQFFGPGTRLTVL.